This is a list of T cell receptor beta chains from one sample in a study of cytomegalovirus exposure and HLA in healthy donors. Measured with immunoSEQ multiplex PCR; TCRdb has only the in-frame clones, and not every one. This sample carries 150,000 to 200,000 clones, under 80% of them seen once, and the ten largest clones take approximately 3.4%. The specimen was PBMCs. These receptors originate from a female donor in good health and CMV-seronegative. CDR3s include the opening cysteine and the closing phenylalanine or tryptophan. Fields, in order: J gene, V gene, D gene, clone size, CDR3 protein, CDR3 DNA. D genes are given only for firm matches. Rows may omit the clone size; those that give it use once, few, many or a size class.

>TRBJ2-5|TRBV5-5|TRBD2|-
CASSQISGGQETQYF
TGTGCCAGCAGCCAGATTAGCGGGGGGCAAGAGACCCAGTACTTC
>TRBJ2-5|TRBV7-3|TRBD2|-
CASSLGLAGGQETQYF
TGTGCCAGCAGCTTAGGACTAGCGGGGGGGCAAGAGACCCAGTACTTC
>TRBJ2-2|TRBV27|-|-
CASSRQGSTGELFF
TGTGCCAGCAGTCGGCAGGGGTCCACCGGGGAGCTGTTTTTT
>TRBJ2-5|TRBV6-6|TRBD2|-
CASRRGTSRPETQYF
TGTGCCAGCAGACGGGGGACTAGCCGCCCGGAGACCCAGTACTTC
>TRBJ1-2|TRBV2|-|-
CASRNRYSYGYTF
TGTGCCAGCAGGAACCGGTACAGCTATGGCTACACCTTC
>TRBJ1-3|TRBV9|TRBD1|few
CASSSRTGDGNTIYF
TGTGCCAGCAGCTCCCGGACAGGGGATGGAAACACCATATATTTT
>TRBJ2-3|TRBV7-3|TRBD2|-
CASSLTAGGYTDTQYF
TGTGCCAGCAGCTTAACAGCGGGGGGGTACACAGATACGCAGTATTTT
>TRBJ2-1|TRBV6-4|TRBD2|once
CASSESLAVYEQFF
TGTGCCAGCAGTGAGTCGCTAGCGGTCTATGAGCAGTTCTTC
>TRBJ1-1|TRBV18|TRBD1|-
CASLGQGFGGEAFF
TGTGCCAGTTTGGGACAGGGATTTGGTGGTGAAGCTTTCTTT
>TRBJ2-3|TRBV28|TRBD2|-
CASSEGLGGDTQYF
TGTGCCAGCAGTGAGGGACTAGGAGGAGATACGCAGTATTTT
>TRBJ2-5|TRBV4-1|TRBD1|once
CASSQDRMATGGQETQYF
TGCGCCAGCAGCCAAGATAGAATGGCGACAGGGGGCCAAGAGACCCAGTACTTC
>TRBJ1-5|TRBV30|TRBD1|-
CAWSGDRGYSQPQHF
TGTGCCTGGAGTGGGGACAGGGGGTATAGTCAGCCCCAGCATTTT
>TRBJ1-5|TRBV6-6|-|once
CASTVGTQNQPQHF
TGTGCCAGTACGGTTGGGACACAGAATCAGCCCCAGCATTTT
>TRBJ1-2|TRBV15|-|many
CATSSGYNYGYTF
TGTGCCACCAGCAGCGGTTATAACTATGGCTACACCTTC
>TRBJ2-1|TRBV6-4|TRBD2|once
CASSVAGTSGYNEQFF
TGTGCCAGTAGTGTCGCCGGGACTAGCGGCTACAATGAGCAGTTCTTC